The subject of this entry is one T cell receptor (beta chain). The entry originates in a study of blood T cell repertoires in COVID-19. Overall study context: Whether acute or convalescent, the COVID-19 samples came from the United States, Italy and Spain.

Individuals drawn from about two dozen US areas were about 18 to 95 years old. Categorization into cohorts depended on clinical history that participants reported. A COVID-19 case was met by exposed participants within 2 weeks before study entry. Assay: immunoSEQ multiplex PCR; the TCRdb copy retains only in-frame clones and omits some. The sample consists of about 270,000 clones, 80% to 95% of them appearing once. The CDR3 loop spans 16 amino acids. Germline V gene data show CDR1 as SGHRS and CDR2 as YFSETQ. Trimming cost V 0 bases and J 2 bases, with 12 bases left between them. V is TRBV5-1 and J is TRBJ1-3; D may be TRBD1 (5 bases). The sample was PBMCs or T cells enriched from blood (not recorded which). This TCR came from a man aged 40-49 years who had been exposed to COVID-19. The CDR3 nucleotides are TGCGCCAGCAGCTTGGGAGACAGCAACCCTGGAAACACCATATATTTT. Translating gives CASSLGDSNPGNTIYF. Using reference TRBV5-1 and TRBJ1-3 for the parts outside the CDR3, the full variable domain is KAGVTQTPRYLIKTRGQQVTLSCSPISGHRSVSWYQQTPGQGLQFLFEYFSETQRNKGNFPGRFSGRQFSNSRSEMNVSTLELGDSALYLCASSLGDSNPGNTIYFGEGSWLTVV.